The rows below give T cell receptor beta chains drawn from one sample of a study of blood T cell repertoires in COVID-19. Data came from immunoSEQ multiplex PCR; TCRdb stores just in-frame clones and leaves some out. The table shows 150,000 to 160,000 clones, with about three quarters occurring only once. Sequencing was done on a sample of peripheral blood. Every receptor here comes from an elderly man with acute or convalescent COVID-19. CDR3s include the opening cysteine and the closing phenylalanine or tryptophan. A D gene is named only where the DNA matches it firmly. Size values are once, few and many counts, or a class for expanded clones, and some rows have none.

V gene: TRBV7-2; clone size: NA; D gene: NA; J gene: TRBJ1-1; CDR3 protein: CASSPSITWGPEAFF; CDR3 DNA: TGTGCCAGCAGCCCTTCAATTACCTGGGGCCCTGAAGCTTTCTTT
V gene: TRBV9; clone size: few; D gene: NA; J gene: TRBJ1-6; CDR3 protein: CASSVASGPNSPLHF; CDR3 DNA: TGTGCCAGCAGCGTAGCTTCAGGGCCTAATTCACCCCTCCACTTT
V gene: TRBV27; clone size: NA; D gene: NA; J gene: TRBJ1-1; CDR3 protein: CASSLSLGHMNTEAFF; CDR3 DNA: TGTGCCAGCAGTTTATCATTGGGACACATGAACACTGAAGCTTTCTTT
V gene: TRBV19; clone size: NA; D gene: TRBD1; J gene: TRBJ1-5; CDR3 protein: CASSSGQGRPTQPQHF; CDR3 DNA: TGTGCCAGTAGTTCAGGACAGGGGAGGCCCACTCAGCCCCAGCATTTT
V gene: TRBV5-1; clone size: NA; D gene: TRBD2; J gene: TRBJ2-1; CDR3 protein: CASSLAPSGGAGNEQFF; CDR3 DNA: TGCGCCAGCAGCTTGGCGCCGAGCGGGGGGGCCGGGAATGAGCAGTTCTTC
V gene: TRBV19; clone size: NA; D gene: NA; J gene: TRBJ1-1; CDR3 protein: CASNFGTEAFF; CDR3 DNA: TGTGCCAGTAACTTCGGGACTGAAGCTTTCTTT
V gene: TRBV6-5; clone size: NA; D gene: NA; J gene: TRBJ1-2; CDR3 protein: CASRSRGSGGYTF; CDR3 DNA: TGTGCCAGCAGATCGCGGGGGTCCGGTGGCTACACCTTC
V gene: TRBV30; clone size: NA; D gene: NA; J gene: TRBJ2-7; CDR3 protein: CAWSTNQGFGEQYF; CDR3 DNA: TGTGCCTGGAGTACCAATCAGGGGTTCGGCGAGCAGTACTTC
V gene: TRBV6-5; clone size: NA; D gene: TRBD1; J gene: TRBJ2-2; CDR3 protein: CASSYFAGGNTGELFF; CDR3 DNA: TGTGCCAGCAGTTACTTCGCAGGGGGAAACACCGGGGAGCTGTTTTTT
V gene: TRBV28; clone size: NA; D gene: TRBD1; J gene: TRBJ2-5; CDR3 protein: CASSLGQGQETQYF; CDR3 DNA: TGTGCCAGCAGTTTGGGACAGGGTCAAGAGACCCAGTACTTC
V gene: TRBV30; clone size: NA; D gene: TRBD1; J gene: TRBJ1-4; CDR3 protein: CAWGTEYATNEKLFF; CDR3 DNA: TGTGCCTGGGGGACAGAATATGCAACTAATGAAAAACTGTTTTTT
V gene: TRBV28; clone size: NA; D gene: NA; J gene: TRBJ1-5; CDR3 protein: CASSLGQPQHF; CDR3 DNA: TGTGCCAGCAGTTTAGGCCAGCCCCAGCATTTT
V gene: TRBV18; clone size: NA; D gene: NA; J gene: TRBJ1-5; CDR3 protein: CASSPPPGSNQPQHF; CDR3 DNA: TGTGCCAGCTCACCCCCCCCAGGGAGCAATCAGCCCCAGCATTTT
V gene: TRBV10-3; clone size: NA; D gene: TRBD1; J gene: TRBJ1-1; CDR3 protein: CAIRQLSGQLNTEAFF; CDR3 DNA: TGTGCCATCAGACAATTGTCGGGACAGCTGAACACTGAAGCTTTCTTT
V gene: TRBV20-1; clone size: NA; D gene: NA; J gene: TRBJ1-5; CDR3 protein: CSASSGGARNQPQHF; CDR3 DNA: TGCAGTGCTAGTTCAGGTGGCGCCCGGAATCAGCCCCAGCATTTT
V gene: TRBV5-8; clone size: NA; D gene: NA; J gene: TRBJ2-2; CDR3 protein: CASSLGAGPNTGELFF; CDR3 DNA: TGTGCCAGCAGCCTGGGGGCGGGGCCGAACACCGGGGAGCTGTTTTTT
V gene: TRBV28; clone size: NA; D gene: NA; J gene: TRBJ1-1; CDR3 protein: CASSPPWAVAFF; CDR3 DNA: TGTGCCAGCAGCCCTCCATGGGCTGTCGCTTTCTTT
V gene: TRBV18; clone size: NA; D gene: TRBD1; J gene: TRBJ1-2; CDR3 protein: CASSRSQGDYGYTF; CDR3 DNA: TGTGCCAGCTCACGTTCCCAGGGGGACTATGGCTACACCTTC
V gene: TRBV5-6; clone size: NA; D gene: TRBD2; J gene: TRBJ2-1; CDR3 protein: CASSPKLAGGYNEQFF; CDR3 DNA: TGTGCCAGCAGCCCTAAACTAGCGGGGGGTTACAATGAGCAGTTCTTC
V gene: TRBV2; clone size: NA; D gene: TRBD2; J gene: TRBJ2-3; CDR3 protein: CASMRLAGRTDTQYF; CDR3 DNA: TGTGCCAGCATGCGACTAGCGGGTCGCACAGATACGCAGTATTTT
V gene: TRBV5-4; clone size: NA; D gene: TRBD2; J gene: TRBJ2-7; CDR3 protein: CASSLVGGTSYEQYF; CDR3 DNA: TGTGCCAGCAGCTTGGTGGGGGGGACGTCCTACGAGCAGTACTTC
V gene: TRBV7-6; clone size: NA; D gene: NA; J gene: TRBJ2-5; CDR3 protein: CASSFPGHQYF; CDR3 DNA: TGTGCCAGCAGCTTTCCGGGACACCAGTACTTC
V gene: TRBV3-1/TRBV3-2; clone size: NA; D gene: TRBD1; J gene: TRBJ1-2; CDR3 protein: CASSQARTGGHGYTF; CDR3 DNA: TGTGCCAGCAGCCAAGCAAGGACAGGGGGTCATGGCTACACCTTC
V gene: TRBV7-9; clone size: NA; D gene: NA; J gene: TRBJ1-6; CDR3 protein: CASSLLQTNSPLHF; CDR3 DNA: TGTGCCAGCAGCTTACTACAGACTAATTCACCCCTCCACTTT
V gene: TRBV4-3; clone size: NA; D gene: NA; J gene: TRBJ2-6; CDR3 protein: CASSQDGRVRGANVLTF; CDR3 DNA: TGCGCCAGCAGCCAAGATGGCCGGGTGCGTGGGGCCAACGTCCTGACTTTC
V gene: TRBV27; clone size: NA; D gene: NA; J gene: TRBJ1-5; CDR3 protein: CASSSGDGNQPQHF; CDR3 DNA: TGTGCCAGCAGTTCGGGGGACGGCAATCAGCCCCAGCATTTT